The rows below give T cell receptor beta chains drawn from one sample of a study of neoadjuvant nivolumab and ipilimumab in lung cancer. The data were produced by immunoSEQ multiplex PCR, yet TCRdb's version contains in-frame clones alone and is incomplete. The sample lists approximately 26,000 clones, approximately 80% occurring once. The sequenced sample was peripheral blood, obtained before neoadjuvant nivolumab, alone or with ipilimumab. Receptor source: an adult with non-small cell lung cancer. CDR3s include the opening cysteine and the closing phenylalanine or tryptophan. Each record gives: clone size, J gene, V gene, D gene, CDR3 protein, CDR3 DNA. The D gene is left open where the match is weak. The size field is filled for only some rows; it gives once, few, many or a size class.

>NA|TRBJ2-2|TRBV11-2|NA
CASSSRPVTGELFF
TGTGCCAGCAGCTCGAGACCCGTCACCGGGGAGCTGTTTTTT
>NA|TRBJ2-2|TRBV7-3|NA
CASSLNGGWTNTGELFF
TGTGCCAGCAGCTTAAATGGTGGATGGACGAACACCGGGGAGCTGTTTTTT
>NA|TRBJ2-2|TRBV6-1|NA
CASSENHYTSGELFF
TGTGCCAGCTCAGAGAACCATTACACGTCCGGGGAGCTGTTTTTT
>NA|TRBJ1-1|TRBV7-3|NA
CASSLYAGANTEAFF
TGTGCCAGCAGCTTATACGCGGGTGCCAACACTGAAGCTTTCTTT
>NA|TRBJ1-5|TRBV7-9|NA
CASSLEGRNQPQHF
TGTGCCAGCAGCTTAGAAGGCAGAAATCAGCCCCAGCATTTT
>NA|TRBJ2-3|TRBV9|TRBD2
CASSVRGGSTDTQYF
TGTGCCAGCAGCGTTCGGGGGGGGAGCACAGATACGCAGTATTTT
>NA|TRBJ1-1|TRBV5-8|NA
CASSHPPGQAFF
TGTGCCAGCAGCCATCCACCCGGGCAAGCTTTCTTT
>NA|TRBJ2-7|TRBV19|NA
CASSKRDSLYEQYF
TGTGCCAGTAGTAAGCGGGACAGCCTCTACGAGCAGTACTTC
>NA|TRBJ1-1|TRBV6-6|NA
CASSLVGGEAFF
TGTGCCAGCAGTTTAGTGGGGGGAGAGGCTTTCTTT
>NA|TRBJ2-1|TRBV4-2|NA
CASSPGERYNEQFF
TGTGCCAGCAGCCCGGGGGAGCGTTACAATGAGCAGTTCTTC
>NA|TRBJ1-5|TRBV6-1|NA
CASSEKKGWSNQPQHF
TGTGCCAGCAGTGAAAAAAAGGGGTGGAGCAATCAGCCCCAGCATTTT
>NA|TRBJ1-2|TRBV2|NA
CASNDIIWSMVGYTF
TGTGCCAGCAACGATATTATTTGGAGTATGGTTGGCTACACCTTC
>NA|TRBJ1-5|TRBV28|NA
CASSLGDIGNQPQHF
TGTGCCAGCAGTCTTGGGGACATAGGCAATCAGCCCCAGCATTTT
>NA|TRBJ1-5|TRBV10-2|NA
CASSEPPMGQGGQPQHF
TGCGCCAGCAGTGAGCCACCCATGGGGCAGGGCGGTCAGCCCCAGCATTTT
>NA|TRBJ1-1|TRBV7-3|NA
CASRLQASSTEAFF
TGTGCCAGCAGATTACAGGCGTCCAGCACTGAAGCTTTCTTT
>NA|TRBJ1-4|TRBV19|TRBD1
CASRLGQGSANEKLFF
TGTGCCAGTAGACTGGGACAGGGGTCGGCTAATGAAAAACTGTTTTTT
>NA|TRBJ2-3|TRBV7-3|NA
CASSLGTVTSQYF
TGTGCCAGCAGCTTAGGAACCGTGACTAGTCAGTATTTT
>NA|TRBJ1-1|TRBV5-8|NA
CASSLRTENTEAFF
TGTGCCAGCAGCTTGCGGACAGAGAACACTGAAGCTTTCTTT
>NA|TRBJ1-1|TRBV4-3|NA
CASSQDRDTEAFF
TGCGCCAGCAGCCAAGATAGGGACACTGAAGCTTTCTTT
>NA|TRBJ2-3|TRBV11-2|TRBD2
CASSFSGLAGGTDTQYF
TGTGCCAGCAGCTTTAGCGGACTAGCGGGGGGCACAGATACGCAGTATTTT
>NA|TRBJ2-1|TRBV18|NA
CASSPQRDEQFF
TGTGCCAGCTCACCCCAGCGGGATGAGCAGTTCTTC
>NA|TRBJ1-4|TRBV4-3|NA
CASSQEGWAENEKLFF
TGCGCCAGCAGCCAAGAAGGGTGGGCGGAAAATGAAAAACTGTTTTTT
>once|TRBJ2-3|TRBV4-3|NA
CASSQDTTGTQYF
TGCGCCAGCAGCCAAGATACGACGGGTACGCAGTATTTT
>once|TRBJ2-3|TRBV29-1|NA
CSVSTYSTDTQYF
TGCAGCGTTTCCACTTACAGCACAGATACGCAGTATTTT
>NA|TRBJ2-3|TRBV4-2|NA
CASSQEEGSDTQYF
TGTGCCAGCAGCCAAGAGGAGGGGTCGGATACGCAGTATTTT
>once|TRBJ2-1|TRBV19|NA
CASSIRGYNEQFF
TGTGCCAGTAGTATTCGAGGGTACAATGAGCAGTTCTTC
>once|TRBJ1-1|TRBV7-8|NA
CASSLFSYGEAFF
TGTGCCAGCAGCTTATTCTCGTATGGTGAAGCTTTCTTT
>NA|TRBJ2-2|TRBV4-3|NA
CASSQEYTGELFF
TGCGCCAGCAGCCAAGAGTACACCGGGGAGCTGTTTTTT
>few|TRBJ2-1|TRBV7-2|NA
CASSPSGLNEQFF
TGTGCCAGCAGCCCTTCCGGTCTGAATGAGCAGTTCTTC
>NA|TRBJ1-2|TRBV27|TRBD1
CASRRTGGAGYTF
TGTGCCAGCAGACGGACAGGCGGGGCTGGCTACACCTTC
>NA|TRBJ2-2|TRBV5-1|TRBD1
CASSLSGGVLGGELFF
TGCGCCAGCAGCTTATCAGGGGGCGTTTTAGGCGGGGAGCTGTTTTTT
>few|TRBJ1-1|TRBV5-1|NA
CASSLEAGVETEAFF
TGCGCCAGCAGCTTGGAAGCGGGAGTGGAGACTGAAGCTTTCTTT
>NA|TRBJ2-5|TRBV11-2|NA
CASSHNRRALTLGETQYF
TGTGCCAGCAGCCATAACCGCCGGGCCTTGACCCTAGGGGAGACCCAGTACTTC
>NA|TRBJ1-4|TRBV7-6|NA
CASSNPYKGANEKLFF
TGTGCCAGCAGCAACCCCTACAAAGGGGCCAATGAAAAACTGTTTTTT
>NA|TRBJ2-4|TRBV29-1|TRBD2
CSVTLGTSGVVAKNIQYF
TGCAGCGTCACACTGGGCACTAGCGGGGTCGTAGCCAAAAACATTCAGTACTTC
>NA|TRBJ1-2|TRBV5-1|NA
CASSFSTEGYTF
TGCGCCAGCAGCTTCAGCACAGAAGGCTACACCTTC
>NA|TRBJ2-7|TRBV19|TRBD2
CASSFEGTSGGRNEQYF
TGTGCCAGTAGTTTCGAGGGGACTAGCGGGGGGCGCAACGAGCAGTACTTC
>NA|TRBJ1-1|TRBV2|NA
CASKGPGWGTEAFF
TGTGCCAGCAAAGGTCCAGGGTGGGGCACTGAAGCTTTCTTT
>NA|TRBJ2-5|TRBV2|NA
CASNQEGTGRGETQYF
TGTGCCAGCAACCAAGAAGGCACGGGGCGCGGGGAGACCCAGTACTTC
>NA|TRBJ2-6|TRBV5-6|NA
CASSSISGANVLTF
TGTGCCAGCAGCAGCATCTCTGGGGCCAACGTCCTGACTTTC
>NA|TRBJ1-5|TRBV5-4|NA
CASSSGTEPSNQPQHF
TGTGCCAGCAGCTCAGGGACGGAGCCCTCCAATCAGCCCCAGCATTTT
>NA|TRBJ2-5|TRBV5-1|NA
CASSTTVSETQYF
TGCGCCAGCAGCACGACAGTCTCGGAGACCCAGTACTTC
>NA|TRBJ1-2|TRBV7-9|NA
CASSLYGRYNYGYTF
TGTGCCAGCAGCTTATATGGCAGATATAACTATGGCTACACCTTC
>once|TRBJ2-3|TRBV11-2|NA
CASSLIGGSTDTQYF
TGTGCCAGCAGCTTGATAGGGGGTAGCACAGATACGCAGTATTTT
>once|TRBJ2-1|TRBV7-9|TRBD2
CASSPPGGYNEQFF
TGTGCCAGCAGCCCACCGGGGGGATACAATGAGCAGTTCTTC
>NA|TRBJ1-4|TRBV11-2|TRBD1
CASSPTGDLNEKLFF
TGTGCCAGCAGCCCCACAGGGGACCTTAATGAAAAACTGTTTTTT
>few|TRBJ2-1|TRBV7-8|TRBD2
CASRVAGAIYNEQFF
TGTGCCAGCAGAGTAGCGGGGGCCATCTACAATGAGCAGTTCTTC
>few|TRBJ2-3|TRBV5-1|TRBD2
CASKPLAGGGDTQYF
TGCGCCAGCAAACCACTAGCGGGGGGAGGGGATACGCAGTATTTT
>NA|TRBJ2-5|TRBV18|TRBD2
CASGLGETQYF
TGTGCCAGCGGACTAGGAGAGACCCAGTACTTC
>NA|TRBJ1-4|TRBV19|TRBD1
CASRSPGQANEKLFF
TGTGCCAGTCGATCTCCGGGACAGGCTAATGAAAAACTGTTTTTT
>NA|TRBJ1-4|TRBV19|NA
CATKTEKLFF
TGTGCCACCAAGACTGAAAAACTGTTTTTT
>NA|TRBJ1-5|TRBV18|TRBD1
CASSRAGGRQPQHF
TGTGCCAGCTCACGGGCAGGGGGCCGTCAGCCCCAGCATTTT
>NA|TRBJ1-1|TRBV29-1|NA
CRGSTDGGNTEAFF
TGCAGAGGTTCTACCGACGGGGGGAACACTGAAGCTTTCTTT
>NA|TRBJ2-7|TRBV2|TRBD1
CASSQKTPGQGNLYEQYF
TGTGCCAGCAGTCAAAAAACACCGGGACAGGGTAATCTCTACGAGCAGTACTTC
>NA|TRBJ2-7|TRBV6-1|NA
CASRGSLNDEYF
TGTGCCAGCAGGGGGTCCTTGAACGATGAGTACTTC
>NA|TRBJ2-7|TRBV7-2|NA
CASSFDSYEQYF
TGTGCCAGCAGCTTTGACAGCTACGAGCAGTACTTC
>NA|TRBJ2-7|TRBV5-5|NA
CASSFRPVSYEQYF
TGTGCCAGCAGCTTCAGACCGGTCTCCTACGAGCAGTACTTC
>NA|TRBJ2-6|TRBV28|NA
CASSGGSPGANVLTF
TGTGCCAGCAGCGGAGGCTCCCCTGGGGCCAACGTCCTGACTTTC
>NA|TRBJ1-6|TRBV9|NA
CASSVGENNSPLHF
TGTGCCAGCAGCGTAGGGGAGAATAATTCACCCCTCCACTTT